The 20 T cell receptor beta chains below were found in one sample sequenced in a study of neurological immune-mediated disorders. TCRdb processed the 5' RACE reads anew with MiXCR; each CDR3 protein has one entry. The table includes tens of thousands of distinct CDR3 sequences, less than 4% detected once. Sequenced material: PBMCs. Receptors were obtained from a woman aged 45-59 years with multiple sclerosis.

This clonotype was seen many times. The V and J genes are TRBV7-7 and TRBJ1-1; D not resolved. V was trimmed by 0 bases and J by 6 bases, leaving 8 bases between them. The germline V gene encodes CDR1 SSHAT and CDR2 FNYEAQ (reference sequence). The CDR3 spans 13 residues. The CDR3 DNA follows: TGTGCCAGCAGCTTAGCAGGGAGCGCTGAAGCTTTCTTT. Translation: CASSLAGSAEAFF.

The genes are TRBV12-3 or TRBV12-4 and TRBJ2-3; 10 bases are shared with TRBD1. The CDR3 extends over 17 amino acids. Losses at the gene ends were 0 bases for V and 5 bases for J; bases not matched to a gene: 8. The CDR3 nucleotides read TGTGCCAGCAGTTTAGCCTCCCGGGACAGGGGTGGAGATACGCAGTATTTT. Translated, it gives CASSLASRDRGGDTQYF.

In its sample, this clonotype was seen many times. The genes are TRBV7-7 and TRBJ2-2, with D possibly matching TRBD2 (5 bases). Germline V gene lookup returns CDR1 SSHAT and CDR2 FNYEAQ (reference sequence). This CDR3 contains 14 residues. The V and J ends lost 2 bases and 2 bases respectively, with 6 bases between them. Written as DNA, the CDR3 is TGTGCCAGCAGCTTAAGACTAAACACCGGGGAGCTGTTTTTT. Protein product: CASSLRLNTGELFF.

This clonotype occurred many times. This chain connects TRBV5-1 to TRBJ1-1, with D possibly matching TRBD1 (6 bases). V dropped 3 bases and J dropped 4 bases, with 13 bases sitting between them. Per germline, CDR1 SGHRS and CDR2 YFSETQ. CDR3 length: 14 amino acids. The CDR3 DNA is TGCGCCAGCAGCTCCTCGACAGGATCCACTGAAGCTTTCTTT. Amino acids: CASSSSTGSTEAFF.

This clonotype was seen repeatedly, ten times or more. V usage is TRBV5-1 and J usage is TRBJ2-5; either TRBD1 or TRBD2 may supply D (5 bases each). This CDR3 spans 14 amino acids. Germline lookup yields CDR1 SGHRS and CDR2 YFSETQ. Trimming removed 5 bases at V and 5 bases at J, with 16 bases between. The CDR3 DNA is TGCGCCAGCAGATCCGGATGGGGGTCGGAGACCCAGTACTTC. Protein: CASRSGWGSETQYF.

This clonotype was detected ten times or more. J is TRBJ1-2 and V is TRBV28, with D uncertain. The CDR3 consists of 15 residues. Germline lookup yields CDR1 MDHEN and CDR2 SYDVKM. The V end lost 9 bases, the J end lost 1 base, and 18 bases lay between the germline ends. CDR3 nucleotides: TGTGCCAGTAACCCCCCCGGAAGAAATAACTATGGCTACACCTTC. Its protein is CASNPPGRNNYGYTF.

This clonotype was counted ten times or more. The chain couples TRBV5-1 to TRBJ2-7; 7 bases align to TRBD1. The V gene end was trimmed by 4 bases and the J gene end by 3 bases; junction bases not matched to a gene: 7. Looked up from germline, CDR1 is SGHRS and CDR2 is YFSETQ. This CDR3 is built from 14 residues. The CDR3 region has the DNA TGCGCCAGCAGCATCCTGACAGGGAGCTACGAGCAGTACTTC. Its translation is CASSILTGSYEQYF.

This clonotype has a count of ten or more. The V gene is TRBV7-6, the J gene TRBJ2-5; D call uncertain. V shed 5 bases and J shed 3 bases, with 10 bases lying between them. This CDR3 has 13 residues. Germline CDR1 SGHVS, CDR2 FNYEAQ. Here the CDR3 DNA reads TGTGCCAGCAGCGGTTGGGCAGAAGAGACCCAGTACTTC. The encoded protein is CASSGWAEETQYF. The full variable domain, its missing parts supplied by reference TRBV7-6 and TRBJ2-5, is GAGVSQSPRYKVTKRGQDVALRCDPISGHVSLYWYRQALGQGPEFLTYFNYEAQQDKSGLPNDRFSAERPEGSISTLTIQRTEQRDSAMYRCASSGWAEETQYFGPGTRLLVL.

Many counts were recorded for this clonotype. The rearrangement joins TRBV5-1 to TRBJ2-2; 14 bases are shared with TRBD2. The CDR3 is 16 amino acids. V lost 5 bases, J lost 5 bases, and 5 bases stayed unmatched. The V gene's germline CDR1 is SGHRS and CDR2 YFSETQ. The DNA of the CDR3 is TGCGCCAGCAGTGGGACTAGCGGGAGAGGTACCGGGGAGCTGTTTTTT. The encoded protein is CASSGTSGRGTGELFF.

This clonotype was observed at least ten times. The rearrangement joins TRBV9 to TRBJ1-1; TRBD1 might be the D (6 bases). Germline V gives CDR1 SGDLS, CDR2 YYNGEE. Trimming removed 3 bases at V and 7 bases at J, with 19 bases between. CDR3 length: 15 residues. CDR3 DNA sequence: TGTGCCAGCAGCGAGGGTGTGGGGGACATCCATGAAGCTTTCTTT. Its protein is CASSEGVGDIHEAFF.

In this sample, this clonotype turned up many times. The chain recombines TRBV28 with TRBJ2-2, with 16 bases fitting TRBD2. The CDR3 runs to 19 residues. The germline gives CDR1 MDHEN, CDR2 SYDVKM. V dropped 6 bases and J dropped 5; count of bases not matched to a gene: 12. The CDR3 bases are TGTGCCAGCAGCAGCATGGGACTAGCGGGAGGGCTGGGAACCGGGGAGCTGTTTTTT. It specifies CASSSMGLAGGLGTGELFF.

This clonotype was seen at least ten times. This chain uses TRBV5-6 with TRBJ2-1; no definite D call. This CDR3 contains 17 residues. CDR1 and CDR2 (germline): SGHDT, YYEEEE. Between the trimmed V and J ends, which lost 4 bases and 2 bases, there was a span of 19 bases. The CDR3 spells CASSPLGYTWAYNEQFF. DNA for the CDR3: TGTGCCAGCAGCCCATTGGGGTATACGTGGGCCTACAATGAGCAGTTCTTC.

Many counts were recorded for this clonotype. The CDR3 is CASSFRRVRTDTQYF. Written as DNA, the CDR3 is TGTGCCAGCAGTTTTCGTAGGGTTCGCACAGATACGCAGTATTTT. V usage is TRBV28 and J usage is TRBJ2-3; unclear D gene. The germline gives CDR1 MDHEN, CDR2 SYDVKM. The V end was cut by 3 bases, the J end by 1 base, with 11 bases between. This CDR3 comprises 15 residues.

This clonotype appeared many times. The rearrangement links TRBV6-1 to TRBJ2-2, with no clear D. The germline V gene has CDR1 MNHNS and CDR2 SASEGT. The CDR3 is 14 residues long. V lost 7 bases to trimming and J lost 0 bases, with 9 bases between them. The CDR3 DNA is TGTGCCAGCATAAGGCTAGCGAACACCGGGGAGCTGTTTTTT. It codes for CASIRLANTGELFF.

This clonotype was observed at least ten times. This chain connects TRBV4-2 to TRBJ1-2; weak D call: TRBD1 (6 bases). Trimming removed 0 bases at V and 5 bases at J, with 13 bases between. The CDR3 loop spans 15 amino acids. Germline CDR1 is LGHNA and CDR2 is YNFKEQ. The CDR3 loop is CASSQERTVGYGYTF. CDR3 nucleotides: TGTGCCAGCAGCCAAGAACGGACAGTTGGGTATGGCTACACCTTC.

This clonotype appeared many times. At one end the junction does not follow the germline gene, possibly because of a read error. The J gene is TRBJ1-5, the V gene TRBV5-1; 7 nucleotides align to TRBD1. The CDR3 loop spans 15 amino acids. Germline V lookup: CDR1 SGHRS, CDR2 YFSETQ. The CDR3 spells CASSEGTVGNKTQNF. CDR3 bases: TGCGCCAGCAGCGAGGGGACAGTGGGAAATAAGACCCAGAATTTT.

This clonotype was seen many times. The chain recombines TRBV15 with TRBJ2-5; D not certain. The germline V and J ends were trimmed by 0 bases and 2 bases, with 7 bases remaining between them. The germline V gene has CDR1 LNHNV and CDR2 YYDKDF (reference sequence). The CDR3 is 14 residues long. The CDR3 reads CATSRDKVQETQYF. DNA of the CDR3: TGTGCCACCAGCAGAGATAAGGTACAAGAGACCCAGTACTTC. Combining the CDR3 with reference TRBV15 and TRBJ2-5 gives the whole variable domain DAMVIQNPRYQVTQFGKPVTLSCSQTLNHNVMYWYQQKSSQAPKLLFHYYDKDFNNEADTPDNFQSRRPNTSFCFLDIRSPGLGDTAMYLCATSRDKVQETQYFGPGTRLLVL.

At least ten counts were recorded for this clonotype. The rearrangement links TRBV20-1 to TRBJ2-5; 9 bases align to TRBD1. V shed 4 bases and J 5 bases; nucleotides not matched to a gene: 11. Looked up from germline, CDR1 is DFQATT and CDR2 is SNEGSKA (reference sequence). The CDR3 extends over 15 amino acids. CDR3 amino acids: CSATDRGGFRETQYF. The CDR3 coding sequence is TGCAGTGCTACGGACAGGGGTGGATTCCGGGAGACCCAGTACTTC.

This clonotype appeared many times. J is TRBJ2-1 and V is TRBV12-3 or TRBV12-4, with 8 bases matching TRBD2. The CDR3 sequence is 20 residues long. V shed 5 bases and J 9 bases; nucleotides not matched to a gene: 27. CDR3 DNA: TGTGCCAGCAGTAGACCCGGAAGACACAAAATAGCGGGGCCCCGGGGTGAGCAGTTCTTC. It specifies CASSRPGRHKIAGPRGEQFF.

This clonotype was seen repeatedly, ten times or more. The chain has TRBV12-3 or TRBV12-4 and TRBJ1-3; D possibly corresponds to TRBD1 (6 bases). The V end was cut by 5 bases, the J end by 4 bases, with 15 bases between. This CDR3 comprises 15 residues. Here the CDR3 DNA reads TGTGCCAGCAGTATCGCAGGGGCCCCAGGAAACACCATATATTTT. Protein: CASSIAGAPGNTIYF.